What follows is one T cell receptor (beta chain) and its context. Its antigen target is currently unknown. No base qualities exist here, and no much larger clone lies one base off it. The source of the sample is a study of T cell responses to AZD1222 COVID-19 vaccine (dated by TCRdb to about 2021). Describing the broader study: AZD1222 recipients with second doses at about 4 weeks or about 12 weeks were pooled, because spike-specific TCR depth and breadth did not differ between schedules. Trial participants were enrolled by age into 18-55, 56-69 and 70-plus year subgroups, with roughly 150, 30 and 60 TCR-sequenced participants respectively. A total of 230 or so trial participants underwent TCR sequencing, of whom around 200 received two doses of AZD1222 and about 26 received two doses of the MenACWY control vaccine. General conclusions and limits of the study: Nearly half of unique spike-specific TCRs reportedly recognized epitopes outside regions mutated in the B.1.351 and B.1.1.7 variants. Because no day 14 peak-response samples were available, repertoires were characterized only after the peak T cell response. Only five to seven AZD1222 recipients were SARS-CoV-2 seropositive at baseline, limiting conclusions about previously exposed vaccinees. Participants were mostly white British, with more females than males. The authors suggested clonal diversity may have been underestimated. Vaccine-associated CD4 TCRs spanned the whole spike protein, with dominant responses in regions 160-218 and 743-854. After two AZD1222 doses, both the breadth and the depth of spike-specific TCRs were significantly higher than at day 0 and than in MenACWY recipients. In the small 56-69-year group, the increase in depth fell short of significance, most likely because of low power.

The CDR3 regions of human TCRbeta chains were subjected to immunosequencing. As for the original processing: TCRs in the repertoires were matched against a reference library of SARS-CoV-2-specific TCRs that had been generated with the MIRA antigen-specificity platform. Breadth was defined as the fraction of unique TCRs that were SARS-CoV-2-associated, and depth was defined as the fraction of total T cells that were SARS-CoV-2-associated. Each spike-specific TCR was assigned to its reactive spike region and to a CD4 or CD8 class using the MIRA data. Log10-transformed breadth and depth values were compared by one-way ANOVA with Sidak's multiple comparisons tests. The clones in this table, taken by TCRdb from immuneACCESS, are in-frame only. Not every clone is retained; where verified, under half of the shortfall comes from an unresolved V gene, and the cause of the rest is unknown. V and J calls and clone size are those listed in that table; D and trimming were worked out from the DNA. The sample table contains around 88,000 clones; only one count was recorded for 88% of them. The top ten constitute 5.8% of the sample.

The time point label, read with the paper, signifies: baseline before first vaccination. The vaccinee samples were drawn from two UK trials, COV001 and COV002, one of which was a single-blind randomized controlled phase 2/3 trial testing AZD1222 (ChAdOx1 nCoV-19) in healthy adults. For TCRbeta chain sequencing, PBMC samples were collected from trial participants at day 0 and at day 28 after the second dose. Its CDR3 holds 13 amino acids, cysteine through phenylalanine. Only the CDR3 DNA stays, 39 bases, in frame from base 1. V is shortened by 1 base, J by 9 bases, and the region joining them spans 10 bases. According to the germline V gene (reference sequence), CDR1 reads LNHDA and CDR2 reads SQIVND.

This TCR was sampled from an adult in good health. The V and J genes are TRBV19 and TRBJ2-1; no D gene is confidently identified. Sequencing used peripheral blood, obtained on day 0 of AZD1222 vaccination. The DNA reads TGTGCCAGTAGTATAGCGGAACACACTGAGCAGTTCTTC. It encodes CASSIAEHTEQFF.